This T cell receptor beta chain came from a study of radiotherapy plus CTLA-4 blockade in lung cancer. Study overall: Objective responses were documented in 15% to 20% of patients, with disease control in roughly 33%.

Study-level results: Increased serum interferon-beta after radiation also reportedly predicted response strongly. Once radiotherapy plus ipilimumab had been given, TCR clones derived from tumor expanded in blood.

Notes on this clone: Antigen specificity is unknown. The junction shows a germline mismatch at one end, possibly a read error.

Clones were read by immunoSEQ multiplex PCR, and TCRdb kept only the in-frame ones, dropping some. The profile shows fewer than 55,000 clones, approximately 81% of them singletons. This CDR3 is 15 amino acids long. From germline, CDR1 is SSHAT and CDR2 FNYEAQ (reference sequence). The sequences come from peripheral blood, collected from a patient treated with radiotherapy plus ipilimumab. V and J are TRBV7-7 and TRBJ2-1; D not certain. The receptor was isolated from a human donor with non-small cell lung cancer whose response to radiotherapy plus ipilimumab could not be evaluated. The chain's CDR3 is CASSFTQSSYNEQFF. In DNA form, the CDR3 reads TGTGCTAGCAGCTTCACTCAAAGCTCCTACAATGAGCAGTTCTTC.